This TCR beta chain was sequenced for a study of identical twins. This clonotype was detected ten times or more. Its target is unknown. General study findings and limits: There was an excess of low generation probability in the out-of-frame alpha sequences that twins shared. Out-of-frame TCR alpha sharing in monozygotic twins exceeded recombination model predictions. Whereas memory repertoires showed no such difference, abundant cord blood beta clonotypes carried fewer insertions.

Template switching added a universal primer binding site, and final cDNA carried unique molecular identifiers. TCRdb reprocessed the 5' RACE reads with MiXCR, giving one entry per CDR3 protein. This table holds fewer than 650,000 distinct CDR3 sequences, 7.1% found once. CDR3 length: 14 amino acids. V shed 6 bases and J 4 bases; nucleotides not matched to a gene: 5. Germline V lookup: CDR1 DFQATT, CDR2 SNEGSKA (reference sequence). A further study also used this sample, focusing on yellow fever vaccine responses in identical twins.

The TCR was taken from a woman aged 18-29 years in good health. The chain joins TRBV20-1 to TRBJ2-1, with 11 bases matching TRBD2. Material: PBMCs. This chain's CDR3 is CSAITSGRYNEQFF. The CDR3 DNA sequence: TGCAGTGCCATTACTAGCGGGAGATACAATGAGCAGTTCTTC.